The next 3 T cell receptor beta chains were all read from a single sample in a study of T-cell reconstitution after alpha-beta-depleted transplantation in children. Unique molecular identifiers were used to barcode this TCRbeta library. TCRdb passed the PCR reads through MiXCR, listing each CDR3 protein once. The sample has tens of thousands of distinct CDR3 sequences, about 40% seen once. The sample consisted of PBMCs, mostly from graft donor cells, taken 360 days after TCRalphabeta/CD19-depleted stem cell transplant. These receptors were collected from a male patient between 5 and 17 years old who had a stem cell transplant for acute lymphoblastic leukemia, so the T cells may come from the graft donor.

The chain couples TRBV27 to TRBJ2-7, with 10 bases matching TRBD1. The J segment lost 4 bases and the V segment lost 5 bases, leaving 8 bases of the junction unmatched. Looked up from germline, CDR1 is MNHEY and CDR2 is SMNVEV (reference sequence). The CDR3 sequence is 15 residues long. CDR3 residues: CASSPTRTGGYEQYF. DNA for the CDR3: TGTGCCAGCAGTCCTACCCGGACAGGGGGATACGAGCAGTACTTC.

The V gene is TRBV24-1, the J gene TRBJ2-1, with 11 bases that match TRBD2. Germline assignment: CDR1 KGHDR and CDR2 SFDVKD. Trimming cost V 3 bases and J 5 bases; bases outside gene matches: 8. The CDR3 covers 17 residues. The CDR3 here is CATSDTPTSGNNNEQFF. The CDR3 nucleotides are TGTGCCACCAGTGATACCCCGACTAGCGGGAACAACAATGAGCAGTTCTTC.

In this sample, this clonotype turned up a few times. The V gene is TRBV5-1, the J gene TRBJ2-1; D might be TRBD2 (6 bases). The CDR3 spans 13 residues. Trimming cost V 9 bases and J 6 bases, with 16 bases left between them. Germline CDR1 and CDR2: SGHRS and YFSETQ. The CDR3 nucleotides are TGCGCCACCTCGGGGCGGGATCCCAATGAGCAGTTCTTC. It encodes CATSGRDPNEQFF.